Described below is a single T cell receptor beta chain sequence and its context. Germline CDR1 MNHEY, CDR2 SVGAGI. The CDR3 loop spans 13 amino acids. V lost 7 bases, J lost 0 bases, and 10 bases lay in between. The sample is drawn from a study of blood T cell repertoires in COVID-19. Study-wide context: Samples representing acute and convalescent COVID-19 were sourced from the United States, Italy and Spain.

Assay used: immunoSEQ multiplex PCR; TCRdb lists only in-frame clones, some missing. The table lists some 56,000 clones, more than 75% of them singletons. The source is a man aged 60 to 75 with acute or convalescent COVID-19. Material: peripheral blood. The gene calls are TRBV6-5 and TRBJ2-7; D gene uncertain. The CDR3 nucleotides read TGTGCCAGCATGCGGATTGCCTCCTACGAGCAGTACTTC. Translating gives CASMRIASYEQYF.